One sample yielded the 22 T cell receptor beta chains listed below, sequenced in a study of cytomegalovirus exposure and HLA in healthy donors. The PCR contained 60 Vbeta and 13 Jbeta primers. The assay was immunoSEQ multiplex PCR, and TCRdb's table has in-frame clones only and misses some. The sample consists of about 110,000 clones, roughly 70% of them appearing once. What was sequenced was PBMCs. The receptors shown here come from a young man in good health and CMV-seropositive.

This chain joins TRBV28 and TRBJ2-5; 9 positions agree with TRBD1. The J segment lost 4 bases and the V segment lost 5 bases, leaving 5 bases of the junction unmatched. This CDR3 has 14 amino acids. Germline values: CDR1 MDHEN, CDR2 SYDVKM. In nucleotides, the CDR3 is TGTGCCAGCAGTACCGGGACAGGGTCAGAGACCCAGTACTTC. Translated: CASSTGTGSETQYF.

V is TRBV7-6 and J is TRBJ2-3; 10 positions agree with TRBD2. Germline V gives CDR1 SGHVS, CDR2 FNYEAQ. The V and J ends lost 0 bases and 3 bases, in that order; junction bases with no gene match: 12. This CDR3 contains 19 residues. This chain's CDR3 is CASSLAPLAGGLGTDTQYF. The CDR3 DNA is TGTGCCAGCAGCTTAGCGCCCTTAGCGGGAGGACTCGGGACAGATACGCAGTATTTT.

The chain uses TRBV5-4 and TRBJ2-7; TRBD1 matches 10 bases. The V gene's germline CDR1 is SGHNT and CDR2 YYREEE (reference sequence). The CDR3 extends over 15 amino acids. V was pared by 4 bases and J by 3 bases, with 7 bases of the junction left unmatched. The CDR3 reads CASSVSWTGGYEQYV. In nucleotides, the CDR3 is TGTGCCAGCAGCGTAAGCTGGACAGGGGGCTACGAGCAGTACGTC.

This clone has more than one count but fewer than ten. V and J are TRBV2 and TRBJ2-2; tentatively, D is TRBD2 (6 bases). V was clipped by 8 bases and J by 0 bases, with 10 bases between them. This CDR3 has 14 amino acids. Germline V gene sequence: CDR1 SNHLY, CDR2 FYNNEI. The chain's CDR3 is CASRGTSNTGELFF. Here the CDR3 DNA reads TGTGCCAGCCGGGGGACCTCGAACACCGGGGAGCTGTTTTTT.

The chain carries TRBV5-4 and TRBJ1-1; D is unresolved. Per germline, CDR1 SGHNT and CDR2 YYREEE (reference sequence). The CDR3 runs 14 residues. V lost 4 bases to trimming and J lost 5 bases, with 15 bases between them. This chain's CDR3 is CASSLDSGGTEAFF. The CDR3, as DNA: TGTGCCAGCAGCCTGGATAGTGGAGGAACTGAAGCTTTCTTT.

This chain links TRBV4-1 with TRBJ2-3; the D is unclear. The germline CDR1 and CDR2 sequences are MGHRA and YSYEKL. Trimming shortened V by 1 base and J by 3 bases, and 5 bases separated the two germline ends. This CDR3 comprises 13 residues. DNA of the CDR3: TGCGCCAGCAGCCAAGCTTTTACAGATACGCAGTATTTT. Amino acids: CASSQAFTDTQYF.

This clone is a singleton in its sample. The chain carries TRBV29-1 and TRBJ2-2, with D possibly matching TRBD1 (6 bases). Germline V gene sequence: CDR1 SQVTM, CDR2 ANQGSEA. This CDR3 comprises 14 residues. Trimming pared 2 bases from V and 2 bases from J, leaving 9 bases between. CDR3 sequence (DNA): TGCAGCGTTGAAAAGGGACATAACACCGGGGAGCTGTTTTTT. This translates into CSVEKGHNTGELFF.

The rearrangement links TRBV5-4 to TRBJ2-7, with D possibly being TRBD1 (6 bases). Germline V gives CDR1 SGHNT, CDR2 YYREEE (reference sequence). The CDR3 is 13 residues long. V lost 3 bases, J lost 2 bases, and 9 bases lay in between. As DNA, the CDR3 is TGTGCCAGCAGCTGGAAGGGGGCCTACGAGCAGTACTTC. It encodes CASSWKGAYEQYF.

This chain uses TRBV11-2 with TRBJ2-3; 7 nucleotides match TRBD2. CDR1 and CDR2 from the germline V gene are SGHAT and FQNNGV. The CDR3 has 16 amino acids. Germline trimming cut 5 bases from V and 3 bases from J; bases unmatched to any gene: 11. CDR3 in DNA: TGTGCCAGCAGCGATTATGTGGGGGGGGTGACAGATACGCAGTATTTT. Encoded protein: CASSDYVGGVTDTQYF.

The rearrangement links TRBV9 to TRBJ2-1, with D possibly matching TRBD2 (6 bases). V was pared by 0 bases and J by 10 bases, with 17 bases between. This CDR3 has 15 residues. Germline V CDR1 and CDR2: SGDLS, YYNGEE. The CDR3 bases are TGTGCCAGCAGCGTAGTTCGGGGGACTCGTTACGAGCAGTTCTTC. It is translated as CASSVVRGTRYEQFF.

The CDR3 DNA reads as TGTGCCAGCAGTGAAACCAGGGGGCGAGGCAATCAGCCCCAGCATTTT. Its protein product is CASSETRGRGNQPQHF. V is TRBV6-1 and J is TRBJ1-5; TRBD1 aligns across 8 bases. The trim removed 2 bases at V and 2 bases at J, leaving 5 bases unmatched. Germline values: CDR1 MNHNS, CDR2 SASEGT. The CDR3 is 16 residues long.

This clone was picked up a small number of times. The V call is TRBV5-1, the J call TRBJ1-1, with D tentatively TRBD1 (6 bases). The CDR3 consists of 16 residues. CDR1 is SGHRS and CDR2 is YFSETQ in the germline V gene. With 0 bases removed from V and 1 base from J, the gap between germline ends came to 13 bases. CDR3 bases: TGCGCCAGCAGCTTGGCCGTAGGGGGTCCGAACACTGAAGCTTTCTTT. The encoded protein is CASSLAVGGPNTEAFF.

This rearrangement joins TRBV7-2 to TRBJ1-5; 7 nucleotides agree with TRBD1. V lost 3 bases to trimming and J lost 4 bases; unmatched junction nucleotides: 6. Germline-derived CDR1 and CDR2 are SGHTA and FQGNSA. This CDR3 is 15 amino acids long. The CDR3 is CASSFQTGLNQPQHF. CDR3 in DNA: TGTGCCAGCAGCTTCCAGACAGGGCTTAATCAGCCCCAGCATTTT.

Turning to this clone: The junction departs from germline at one end; a sequencing error may be responsible. The V gene is TRBV12-5, the J gene TRBJ2-7, with TRBD1 matching 9 bases. The CDR3 sequence is 11 residues long. The germline CDR1 and CDR2 sequences are LGHNT and FRNRAP. The CDR3 spells CASGLGDRVSF. CDR3 bases: TGTGCTAGTGGTTTGGGGGACAGGGTTTCCTTC. The whole variable domain, remainder taken from reference TRBV12-5 and TRBJ2-7, is DARVTQTPRHKVTEMGQEVTMRCQPILGHNTVFWYRQTMMQGLELLAYFRNRAPLDDSGMPKDRFSAEMPDATLATLKIQPSEPRDSAVYFCASGLGDRVSFGPGTRLTVT.

The rearrangement links TRBV27 to TRBJ2-7; 9 bases are shared with TRBD1. The germline gives CDR1 MNHEY, CDR2 SMNVEV (reference sequence). V trimming: 4 bases; J trimming: 5 bases; junction bases outside the gene matches: 6. The CDR3 is made up of 14 amino acids. The CDR3 DNA follows: TGTGCCAGCAGTTGGGCACAGGGGGCCCACGAGCAGTACGTC. Amino acid sequence: CASSWAQGAHEQYV.

V and J are TRBV19 and TRBJ1-4, with 9 bases that match TRBD1. V was clipped by 5 bases and J by 8 bases; unmatched bases: 9. The CDR3 runs to 15 residues. CDR1 and CDR2 from the germline V gene are LNHDA and SQIVND (reference sequence). The CDR3 region is CASSSTQGAREKLFF. The CDR3 bases are TGTGCCAGTAGTTCCACACAGGGGGCTCGAGAAAAACTGTTTTTT.

This clone has just one count. This chain links TRBV5-4 with TRBJ2-1; 7 bases map to TRBD2. Losses at the gene ends were 4 bases for V and 0 bases for J; bases not matched to a gene: 4. Per germline, CDR1 SGHNT and CDR2 YYREEE (reference sequence). The CDR3 totals 15 residues. CDR3 sequence: CASSGGVSSYNEQFF. Written as DNA, the CDR3 is TGTGCCAGCAGCGGGGGGGTCAGCTCCTACAATGAGCAGTTCTTC.

J is TRBJ2-7 and V is TRBV7-8; 10 nucleotides line up with TRBD2. Germline lookup yields CDR1 SGHVS and CDR2 FQNEAQ. The ends lost 4 bases at V and 3 bases at J; junction bases unmatched: 9. This CDR3 contains 16 residues. Written as DNA, the CDR3 is TGTGCCAGCAGCTCCACTCTAGCGGGGGTGAACTACGAGCAGTACTTC. It yields the protein CASSSTLAGVNYEQYF.

The chain joins TRBV5-8 to TRBJ2-7, with D maybe TRBD2 (5 bases). The CDR3 extends over 13 amino acids. V lost 3 bases, J lost 6 bases, and 13 bases lay in between. Germline CDR1 reads SGHTS; CDR2 reads YDEGEE. CDR3 sequence reads: CASSSYGNVEQYV. For the CDR3, the DNA is TGTGCCAGCAGCTCCTACGGGAACGTCGAGCAGTACGTC.

The chain joins TRBV15 to TRBJ1-2; D gene ambiguous. V was clipped by 4 bases and J by 0 bases, with 12 bases between them. The CDR3 loop spans 15 amino acids. Germline lookup yields CDR1 LNHNV and CDR2 YYDKDF (reference sequence). The CDR3 nucleotides are TGTGCCACCAGCAAAGACGGTATCTCTAACTATGGCTACACCTTC. It encodes CATSKDGISNYGYTF.

V usage is TRBV7-8 and J usage is TRBJ1-5, with D possibly matching TRBD1 (5 bases). CDR1 and CDR2 from the germline V gene are SGHVS and FQNEAQ. V was clipped by 5 bases and J by 2 bases, with 13 bases between them. CDR3 length equals 15 residues. The CDR3 DNA sequence: TGTGCCAGCAGCCCAGGGTCAAGGGGCAATCAGCCCCAGCATTTT. It specifies CASSPGSRGNQPQHF.

This chain links TRBV7-2 with TRBJ2-7; 9 bases are a match to TRBD1. V lost 0 bases and J lost 3; bases outside the gene matches: 12. CDR1 and CDR2 (germline): SGHTA, FQGNSA. CDR3 length: 18 residues. CDR3 bases: TGTGCCAGCAGCTTAGCGGTTTCGGGACAGGGCTCTTTCTACGAGCAGTACTTC. As protein: CASSLAVSGQGSFYEQYF.